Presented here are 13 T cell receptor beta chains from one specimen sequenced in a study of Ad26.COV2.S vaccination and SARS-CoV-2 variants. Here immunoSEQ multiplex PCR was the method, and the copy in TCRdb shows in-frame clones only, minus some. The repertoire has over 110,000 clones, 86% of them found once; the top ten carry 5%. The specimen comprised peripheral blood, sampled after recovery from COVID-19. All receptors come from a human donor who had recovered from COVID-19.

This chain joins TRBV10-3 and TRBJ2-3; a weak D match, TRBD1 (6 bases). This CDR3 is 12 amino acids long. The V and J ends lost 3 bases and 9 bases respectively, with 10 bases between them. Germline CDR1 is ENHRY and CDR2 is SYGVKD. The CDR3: CAISDAQGTQYF. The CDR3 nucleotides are TGTGCCATCAGTGACGCCCAGGGGACGCAGTATTTT.

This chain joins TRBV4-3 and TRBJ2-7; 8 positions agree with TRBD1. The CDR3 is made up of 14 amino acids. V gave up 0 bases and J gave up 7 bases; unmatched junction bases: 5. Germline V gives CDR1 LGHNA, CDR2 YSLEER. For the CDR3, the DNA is TGCGCCAGCAGCCAAGAGCAGGGGGCGTATGAGCAGTACTTC. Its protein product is CASSQEQGAYEQYF.

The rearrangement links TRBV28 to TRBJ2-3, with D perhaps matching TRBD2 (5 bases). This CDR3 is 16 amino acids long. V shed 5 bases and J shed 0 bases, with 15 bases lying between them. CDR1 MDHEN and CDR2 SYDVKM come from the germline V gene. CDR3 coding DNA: TGTGCCAGCAGTAGCGGTTCGACTTCTAGCACAGATACGCAGTATTTT. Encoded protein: CASSSGSTSSTDTQYF. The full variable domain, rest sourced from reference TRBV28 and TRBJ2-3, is DVKVTQSSRYLVKRTGEKVFLECVQDMDHENMFWYRQDPGLGLRLIYFSYDVKMKEKGDIPEGYSVSREKKERFSLILESASTNQTSMYLCASSSGSTSSTDTQYFGPGTRLTVL.

Here the CDR3 reads CASSLQVTTNTEAFF. The DNA for the CDR3 is TGCGCCAGCAGCTTGCAGGTGACAACGAACACTGAAGCTTTCTTT. The chain couples TRBV5-1 to TRBJ1-1, with no clear D. The CDR3 spans 15 residues. Trimming removed 1 base at V and 1 base at J, with 11 bases between. The germline gives CDR1 SGHRS, CDR2 YFSETQ.

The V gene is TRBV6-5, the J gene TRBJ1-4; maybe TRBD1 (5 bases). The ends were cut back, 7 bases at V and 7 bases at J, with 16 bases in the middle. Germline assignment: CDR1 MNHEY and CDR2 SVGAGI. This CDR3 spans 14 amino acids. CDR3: CASTHGQGGEKLFF. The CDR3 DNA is TGTGCCAGCACCCATGGGCAGGGAGGTGAAAAACTGTTTTTT.

The CDR3 loop is CASTPMTGGRNTEAFF. The CDR3 bases are TGTGCCAGTACTCCGATGACAGGGGGTCGAAACACTGAAGCTTTCTTT. The genes are TRBV19 and TRBJ1-1; 9 bases agree with TRBD1. This CDR3 is 16 amino acids long. V lost 7 bases, J lost 2 bases, and 11 bases stayed unmatched. CDR1 and CDR2 (germline): LNHDA, SQIVND (reference sequence).

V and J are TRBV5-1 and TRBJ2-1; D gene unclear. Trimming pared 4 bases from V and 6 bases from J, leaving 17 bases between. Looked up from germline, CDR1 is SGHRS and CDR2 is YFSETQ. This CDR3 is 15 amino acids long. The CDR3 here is CASSMGPESSNEQFF. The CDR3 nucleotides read TGCGCCAGCAGCATGGGCCCAGAAAGTAGCAATGAGCAGTTCTTC.

The CDR3, as DNA: TGTGCCTGGAGTCCAGAAGACGGACGCCCTGGAAACACCATATATTTT. Translating it yields CAWSPEDGRPGNTIYF. This chain uses TRBV30 with TRBJ1-3; no reliable D call. Germline V gene lookup returns CDR1 GTSNPN and CDR2 SVGIG (reference sequence). The ends were cut back, 2 bases at V and 2 bases at J, with 16 bases in the middle. This CDR3 comprises 16 residues.

The chain's CDR3 is CASTAGGNSGANVLTF. The DNA for the CDR3 is TGTGCCAGCACCGCGGGGGGCAATTCTGGGGCCAACGTCCTGACTTTC. This sequence joins TRBV2 and TRBJ2-6, with 8 bases fitting TRBD2. The CDR3 sequence is 16 residues long. J was trimmed by 1 base and V by 7 bases; bases with no gene match: 6. Germline-derived CDR1 and CDR2 are SNHLY and FYNNEI.

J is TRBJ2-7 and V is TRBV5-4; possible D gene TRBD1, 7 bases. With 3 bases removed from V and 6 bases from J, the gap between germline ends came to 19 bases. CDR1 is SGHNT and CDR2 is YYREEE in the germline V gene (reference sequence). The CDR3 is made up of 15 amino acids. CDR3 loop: CASSSLAGGNFEQYF. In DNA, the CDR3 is TGTGCCAGCAGCTCCCTCGCAGGGGGGAATTTCGAGCAGTACTTC.

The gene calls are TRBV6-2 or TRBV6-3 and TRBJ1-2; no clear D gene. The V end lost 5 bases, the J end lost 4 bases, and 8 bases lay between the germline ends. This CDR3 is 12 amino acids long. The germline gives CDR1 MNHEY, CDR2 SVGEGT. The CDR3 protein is CASSPTVYGYTF. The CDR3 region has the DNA TGTGCCAGCAGTCCAACAGTCTATGGCTACACCTTC.

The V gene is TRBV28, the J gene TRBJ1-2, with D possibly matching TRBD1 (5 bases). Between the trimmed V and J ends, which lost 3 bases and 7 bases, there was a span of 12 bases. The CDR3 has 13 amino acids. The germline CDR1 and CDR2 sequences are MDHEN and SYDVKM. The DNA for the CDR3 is TGTGCCAGCAGTTTTTTCAGGGTTGGTGGCTACACCTTC. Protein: CASSFFRVGGYTF.

The DNA for the CDR3 is TGTGCCAGCAGTTTATTTAATCCGGCAGGGAGGGCCACCAATGAGCAGTTCTTC. It translates to CASSLFNPAGRATNEQFF. The chain is built from TRBV28 and TRBJ2-1; 7 positions agree with TRBD2. Germline V gives CDR1 MDHEN, CDR2 SYDVKM. The junction had 15 bases not matched to a gene; V was cut back by 1 base and J by 6 bases. The CDR3 extends over 18 amino acids.